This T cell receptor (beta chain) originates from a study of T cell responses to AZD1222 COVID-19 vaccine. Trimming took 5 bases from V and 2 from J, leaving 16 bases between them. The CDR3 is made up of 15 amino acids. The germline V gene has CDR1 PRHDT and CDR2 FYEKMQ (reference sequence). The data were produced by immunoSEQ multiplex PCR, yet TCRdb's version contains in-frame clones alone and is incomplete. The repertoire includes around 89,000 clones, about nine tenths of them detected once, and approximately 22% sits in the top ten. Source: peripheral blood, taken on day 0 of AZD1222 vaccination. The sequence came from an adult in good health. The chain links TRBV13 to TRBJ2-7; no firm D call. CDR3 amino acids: CASSKYGRVPYEQYF. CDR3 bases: TGTGCCAGCAGCAAATACGGACGGGTTCCCTACGAGCAGTACTTC.